The TCR beta chain under discussion was sequenced for a study of blood T cells in healthy people across ages. Donors were healthy Caucasian individuals from Russia aged about 6 to 100. Primers used in a second PCR of roughly 6 to 12 cycles were a sample-barcoded 5' primer and a J-beta primer mix. TCRdb reprocessed the 5' RACE reads with MiXCR, giving one entry per CDR3 protein. The sample gives hundreds of thousands of distinct CDR3 sequences, around 50% of which show up once; 20% to 30% is in the top ten. On this clonotype itself: Antigen: not known.

Study-wide results and caveats: Both higher diversity and more naive CD4+ cells marked long-lived donors when set against aged donors. Across samples, TCR beta diversity tracked strongly with naive T cell percentage.

Germline CDR1 is SGHRS and CDR2 is YFSETQ. CDR3 size: 16 residues. V was pared by 0 bases and J by 2 bases, with 14 bases between. The material sequenced was blood. The chain uses TRBV5-1 and TRBJ2-5; D is undetermined. This clonotype was obtained from a man aged 35 to 55 in good health. The DNA of the CDR3 is TGCGCCAGCAGCTTGGAGCGATATGGCAGACAAGAGACCCAGTACTTC. It is translated as CASSLERYGRQETQYF.